Listed below are T cell receptor beta chains from one sample, sequenced in a study of T-cell memory formation after mild COVID-19. TCRdb analysed the 5' RACE reads with MiXCR anew, one entry per CDR3 protein. The sample holds 350,000 to 450,000 distinct CDR3 sequences; approximately 24% are singletons and the top ten take 7.5% to 10%. Material for sequencing was PBMCs or a T cell subset sorted from them (not recorded which). The source of these receptors is an adult woman who had mild COVID-19 (a few samples of this study predate the infection). Cell type and time point are not known. The CDR3 runs from the conserved cysteine through the conserved F or W. Each record gives: V gene, D gene, J gene, CDR3 protein. D genes are given only for firm matches.

TRBV2,-,TRBJ2-7,CASSRPNGYEQYF
TRBV9,-,TRBJ1-1,CASSVGRDTEAFF
TRBV20-1,-,TRBJ2-7,CSAPAPYEQYF
TRBV30,-,TRBJ2-3,CAWSVWSLGTDTQYF
TRBV5-1,-,TRBJ2-4,CASSLWVQQPTLAKNIQYF
TRBV29-1,TRBD1,TRBJ2-7,CSAWDRGYEQYF
TRBV24-1,-,TRBJ1-5,CATSSVARQPQHF
TRBV11-1,TRBD2,TRBJ2-5,CASSRLATIQETQYF
TRBV18,TRBD1,TRBJ1-1,CASSPPRARGNTEAFF
TRBV7-6,TRBD2,TRBJ2-1,CASSRGVATWSNEQFF
TRBV4-2,-,TRBJ1-1,CASSQVGLMNTEAFF
TRBV13,-,TRBJ2-1,CASSDRLGGEQFF
TRBV18,TRBD2,TRBJ2-1,CASSPPLAGGPSYNEQFF
TRBV20-1,-,TRBJ2-3,CSVFTLAFRHTQYF
TRBV5-5,TRBD1,TRBJ2-3,CASSLWDRAGDTQYF
TRBV4-1,TRBD2,TRBJ2-1,CASSQESGGAVEQFF
TRBV4-2,TRBD1,TRBJ1-1,CASRQATGADTEAFF
TRBV4-3,-,TRBJ1-1,CASSQVREVAEAFF
TRBV18,-,TRBJ2-5,CASSPPAGALQETQYF
TRBV7-2,TRBD1,TRBJ1-2,CASSPYMTGRNGYTF
TRBV20-1,-,TRBJ2-3,CSARDSGRRDTQYF
TRBV18,-,TRBJ1-5,CASSPPGGQPQHF
TRBV7-2,TRBD2,TRBJ2-7,CASSLSGTSGVSSYEQYF
TRBV27,-,TRBJ1-4,CASSLLGVSNEKLFF
TRBV6-1,-,TRBJ1-4,CASSRTVTNEKLFF
TRBV12-1,-,TRBJ2-2,CAGRPLSGELFF
TRBV28,-,TRBJ2-2,CASSLPLTGELFF
TRBV29-1,-,TRBJ1-1,CSVEALGDRYTEAFF
TRBV12-3/TRBV12-4,-,TRBJ1-6,CASRRAGRGRSGSPLHF
TRBV6-2/TRBV6-3,TRBD2,TRBJ2-7,CARLKNPRGLAGGSFSYEQYF
TRBV10-3,-,TRBJ1-2,CAMKSGFRGYGYTF
TRBV29-1,TRBD1,TRBJ2-5,CSAPGQGMETQYF
TRBV4-2,-,TRBJ2-5,CASSQDGGKETQYF
TRBV9,TRBD1,TRBJ2-1,CASSVNHRGIGYNEQFF
TRBV24-1,-,TRBJ2-7,CATSDFAGNEQYF
TRBV7-9,TRBD1,TRBJ2-7,CASSSPGQSYEQYF
TRBV18,TRBD1,TRBJ1-1,CASSPRGQTNTEAFF
TRBV7-2,-,TRBJ2-7,CASSVPGPIYEQYF
TRBV7-9,TRBD1,TRBJ1-2,CASSLGDRNYDYTF
TRBV12-3/TRBV12-4,-,TRBJ2-1,CASSLTKYNEQFF
TRBV7-8,TRBD1,TRBJ2-6,CASSYGQASLSGANVLTF